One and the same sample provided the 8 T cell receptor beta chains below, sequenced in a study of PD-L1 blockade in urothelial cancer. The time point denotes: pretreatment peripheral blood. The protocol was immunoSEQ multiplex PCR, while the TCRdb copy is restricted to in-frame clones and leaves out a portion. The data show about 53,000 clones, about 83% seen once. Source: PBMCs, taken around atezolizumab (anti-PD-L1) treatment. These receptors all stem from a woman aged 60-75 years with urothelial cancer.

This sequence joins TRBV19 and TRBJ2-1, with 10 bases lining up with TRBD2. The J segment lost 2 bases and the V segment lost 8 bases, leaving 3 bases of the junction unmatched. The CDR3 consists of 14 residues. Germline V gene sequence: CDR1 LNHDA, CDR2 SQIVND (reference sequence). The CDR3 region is CASSAGGPYNEQFF. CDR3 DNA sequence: TGTGCCAGTTCAGCGGGGGGGCCCTACAATGAGCAGTTCTTC.

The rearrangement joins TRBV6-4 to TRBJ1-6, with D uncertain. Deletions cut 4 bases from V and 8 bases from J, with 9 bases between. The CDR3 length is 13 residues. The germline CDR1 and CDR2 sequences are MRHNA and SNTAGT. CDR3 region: CASSAARDSPLHF. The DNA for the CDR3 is TGTGCCAGCAGTGCCGCACGGGATTCACCCCTCCACTTT.

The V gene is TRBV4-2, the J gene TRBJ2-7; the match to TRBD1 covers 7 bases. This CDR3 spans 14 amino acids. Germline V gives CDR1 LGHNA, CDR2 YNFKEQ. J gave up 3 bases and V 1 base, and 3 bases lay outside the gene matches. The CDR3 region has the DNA TGTGCCAGCAGCCAAGCGGGACAGAGCTACGAGCAGTACTTC. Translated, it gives CASSQAGQSYEQYF.

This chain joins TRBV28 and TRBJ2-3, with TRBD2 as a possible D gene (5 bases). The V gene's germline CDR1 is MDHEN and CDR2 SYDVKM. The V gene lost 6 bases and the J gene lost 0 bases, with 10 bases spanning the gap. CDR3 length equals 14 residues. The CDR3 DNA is TGTGCCAGCAGGCCCGGAGGTAGCACAGATACGCAGTATTTT. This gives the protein CASRPGGSTDTQYF.

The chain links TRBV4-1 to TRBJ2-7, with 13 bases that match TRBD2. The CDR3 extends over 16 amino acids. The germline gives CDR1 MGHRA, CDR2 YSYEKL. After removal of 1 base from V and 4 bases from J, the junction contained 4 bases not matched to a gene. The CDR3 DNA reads TGCGCCAGCAGCCAAGCCGGACTAGCGGGAGTATACGAGCAGTACTTC. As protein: CASSQAGLAGVYEQYF.

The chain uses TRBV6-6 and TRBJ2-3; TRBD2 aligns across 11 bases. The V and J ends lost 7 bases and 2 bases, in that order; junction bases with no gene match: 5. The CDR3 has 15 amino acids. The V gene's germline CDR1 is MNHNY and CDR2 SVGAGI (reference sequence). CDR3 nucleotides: TGTGCCAGCACCGTACTAGCGGGAGACACAGATACGCAGTATTTT. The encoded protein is CASTVLAGDTDTQYF.

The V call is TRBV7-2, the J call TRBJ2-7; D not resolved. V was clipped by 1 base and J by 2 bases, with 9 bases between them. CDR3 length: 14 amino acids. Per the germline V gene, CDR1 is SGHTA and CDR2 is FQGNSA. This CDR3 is CASSLGRPAYEQYF. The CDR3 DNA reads TGTGCCAGCAGCTTAGGGCGGCCAGCCTACGAGCAGTACTTC.

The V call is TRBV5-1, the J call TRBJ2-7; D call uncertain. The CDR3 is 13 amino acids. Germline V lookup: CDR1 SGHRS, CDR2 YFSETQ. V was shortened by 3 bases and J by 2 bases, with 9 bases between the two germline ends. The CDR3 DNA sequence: TGCGCCAGCAGCTCTTCGAGAACCTACGAGCAGTACTTC. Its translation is CASSSSRTYEQYF.